This TCR beta chain was found in a study of fetal regulatory T cell absence and autoimmunity. Study-wide context: IPEX patients had exocrine pancreas autoimmunity without clinical diabetes.

Concerning this clone itself: No antigen is known for it.

The assay was run at survey level. Some clones are missing from TCRdb's copy, which holds only in-frame ones; the method was immunoSEQ multiplex PCR. This table has tens of thousands of clones, about 86% appearing once. General study findings and limits: Compared with cord blood, pancreas showed oligoclonal TCR enrichment, some clones over 80-fold. In IPEX syndrome, oligoclonal enrichment was read as supporting prenatal antigen-driven autoimmunity in the pancreas.

Per the germline V gene, CDR1 is SGHDT and CDR2 is YYEEEE. V shed 2 bases and J 1 base; nucleotides not matched to a gene: 1. The CDR3 has 14 residues. Material: cord blood. The TCR comes from a newborn boy with IPEX syndrome. The V gene is TRBV5-6, the J gene TRBJ1-1; 8 bases fit TRBD1. The CDR3 sequence is CASSFGQGNTEAFF. DNA for the CDR3: TGTGCCAGCAGCTTCGGACAGGGGAACACTGAAGCTTTCTTT.